This T cell receptor beta chain stems from a study of OX40 agonist ivuxolimab in advanced cancers. Background on the whole study: Ivuxolimab was a fully human IgG2 agonistic monoclonal antibody targeting the costimulatory receptor OX40 (CD134). Intravenous ivuxolimab was administered to patients every 2 weeks at six dose levels: 0.01, 0.1, 0.3, 1.5, 3 and 10 mg/kg. Of the approximately 50 dose-escalation patients, hepatocellular carcinoma was present in 19, melanoma in around 15, renal cell carcinoma in 9 and head and neck cancer in 9. The dose-escalation cohort was about 83% male with a mean age of about 54 years, ranging from about 20 to 85. Prior anti-PD-1, anti-PD-L1 or anti-CTLA-4 therapy was permitted, and 40% of dose-escalation patients had received checkpoint inhibitors. Partial responses occurred in three dose-escalation patients: two with cutaneous melanoma and one with hepatocellular carcinoma. The purpose of peripheral TCRbeta sequencing was to test whether ivuxolimab changed TCR sequence diversity and led to clonal T-cell expansion. The paper describes the monotherapy dose-escalation part (N of about 52 patients) of the phase I trial of ivuxolimab. Beyond this particular receptor, the publication reports: After ivuxolimab, expanded clones were on average more numerous among CD8+ T cells than among CD4+ T cells. The antigen specificity of the peripheral T cells that underwent clonal expansion was not determined. In the 0.1-3.0 mg/kg groups, partial responders were among the patients with the lowest normalized peripheral clonal expansion, particularly in CD8+ T cells. Low levels of normalized T-cell clonal expansion were also seen in some patients who did not respond. At doses of 0.1 to 3.0 mg/kg, clonal expansion of both CD4+ and CD8+ blood T cells was observed from baseline to week 6.

For sequencing of the TCRbeta CDR3 region, genomic DNA was extracted from the sorted cells. The immunoSEQ Assay was used for sequencing of TCRbeta CDR3 regions. Here the immuneACCESS table is served through TCRdb, limited to in-frame sequences with V and J called. Missing clones are a known gap in these copies; in checked studies unresolved V genes cover under half, and the rest lacks a known reason. A total of 69,000 or so clones appear in this sample, 85% to 90% of them only once. The ten most abundant clones make up 0.53% of the sample. The germline V gene provides CDR1 SGHTA and CDR2 FQGNSA. There are 14 amino acids in the CDR3, from cysteine to phenylalanine inclusive. Only the CDR3 region is kept as DNA, spanning 42 bases read in frame from base 1. V and J are truncated by 1 base and 2 bases respectively, leaving an intervening sequence of 9 bases. Patients with autoimmune disease history or receiving systemic immunosuppression were excluded from the trial. In every dose cohort, peripheral blood was drawn for TCR sequencing at baseline, cycle 4 day 1, and cycle 7 day 1. Samples were obtained from an open-label, multicenter, first-in-human phase I dose-escalation trial of ivuxolimab. Adults with locally advanced or metastatic melanoma, renal cell, hepatocellular, or head and neck squamous cell carcinoma were enrolled in the trial. Before TCR sequencing, CD4+ T cells and CD8+ T cells from peripheral blood were sorted into separate populations.

As to this clone: Its antigen remains undetermined. No much larger clone is present one base from it, and per-base qualities are unavailable.

The receptor was isolated from an adult with an advanced solid tumor such as melanoma, head and neck, liver or kidney cancer. The source material was CD4+ or CD8+ T cells sorted from blood, sampled in a trial of the OX40 agonist ivuxolimab. The receptor chain draws on TRBV7-2 and TRBJ2-7; the D gene cannot be named for sure. The nucleotides read TGTGCCAGCAGCTTAGGAGCAGTAACCTACGAGCAGTACTTC. Its coded protein is CASSLGAVTYEQYF.